These T cell receptor beta chains were read from a single sample in a study of blood T cell repertoires in COVID-19. This table comes from immunoSEQ multiplex PCR, and its TCRdb copy is limited to in-frame clones, with some not included. Of tens of thousands of clones listed, about 85% are singletons. Material for sequencing was peripheral blood. The receptors were sampled from a human donor in a cohort sampled during active COVID-19. The conserved cysteine and the conserved F or W are not part of the CDR3 here.

cdr3_aa: ASSLAQGDYGYT
j_call: TRBJ1-2
v_call: TRBV7-9

cdr3_aa: ASSPVETAFDEQF
j_call: TRBJ2-1
v_call: TRBV5-6

cdr3_aa: ASSLSTTGAGNTIY
j_call: TRBJ1-3
v_call: TRBV7-3

cdr3_aa: AWHEMGLSSYEQY
j_call: TRBJ2-7
v_call: TRBV30

cdr3_aa: ASSWWGTGDYNEQF
j_call: TRBJ2-1
v_call: TRBV5-6

cdr3_aa: ASSNRGLNTEAF
j_call: TRBJ1-1
v_call: TRBV11-2

cdr3_aa: ASSKNGGDNYGYT
j_call: TRBJ1-2
v_call: TRBV19

cdr3_aa: ASSYGLRRPQH
j_call: TRBJ1-5
v_call: TRBV6-5

cdr3_aa: ASSRGGTSYEQY
j_call: TRBJ2-7
v_call: TRBV3-1/TRBV3-2

cdr3_aa: ASRQGWGTEAF
j_call: TRBJ1-1
v_call: TRBV28

cdr3_aa: ASSAPGLSAHEQY
j_call: TRBJ2-7
v_call: TRBV6-4

cdr3_aa: ASSPSGHLATEAF
j_call: TRBJ1-1
v_call: TRBV4-3

cdr3_aa: ASSGSYEQY
j_call: TRBJ2-7
v_call: TRBV7-9

cdr3_aa: ATGTSTSGGLGANVLT
j_call: TRBJ2-6
v_call: TRBV24-1

cdr3_aa: ASSLVSITSYEQY
j_call: TRBJ2-7
v_call: TRBV5-1

cdr3_aa: ASRAGAQETQY
j_call: TRBJ2-5
v_call: TRBV25-1

cdr3_aa: ASSQSNSTGELF
j_call: TRBJ2-2
v_call: TRBV23-1

cdr3_aa: ASSYPPGGGNYEQY
j_call: TRBJ2-7
v_call: TRBV6-6

cdr3_aa: ASSQAGRRY
j_call: TRBJ2-7
v_call: TRBV3-1/TRBV3-2

cdr3_aa: SVEDPARTGDEETQY
j_call: TRBJ2-5
v_call: TRBV29-1

cdr3_aa: ASSLGQANTEAF
j_call: TRBJ1-1
v_call: TRBV5-1

cdr3_aa: ASSQEGRGGNQPQH
j_call: TRBJ1-5
v_call: TRBV4-1

cdr3_aa: ASSLEYSSNEKLF
j_call: TRBJ1-4
v_call: TRBV7-2

cdr3_aa: ASSTRTGQAEQY
j_call: TRBJ2-7
v_call: TRBV6-5

cdr3_aa: ASSLDQGGYGYT
j_call: TRBJ1-2
v_call: TRBV5-1

cdr3_aa: AISEIPAGQGAHEQY
j_call: TRBJ2-7
v_call: TRBV10-3

cdr3_aa: ASGISGGGYNEQF
j_call: TRBJ2-1
v_call: TRBV11-2

cdr3_aa: ASNPGHTNTGELF
j_call: TRBJ2-2
v_call: TRBV7-9

cdr3_aa: ASSIIAGGLNEQF
j_call: TRBJ2-1
v_call: TRBV19

cdr3_aa: ASSLSSGGSSYNEQF
j_call: TRBJ2-1
v_call: TRBV7-3

cdr3_aa: ASSRDRSPAGEQY
j_call: TRBJ2-7
v_call: TRBV5-1

cdr3_aa: ASSRGLSHEQY
j_call: TRBJ2-7
v_call: TRBV6-2/TRBV6-3

cdr3_aa: ASRRGSGNTIY
j_call: TRBJ1-3
v_call: TRBV3-1/TRBV3-2

cdr3_aa: ASSPPTRYDQY
j_call: TRBJ2-5
v_call: TRBV18

cdr3_aa: ASRVTENTEAF
j_call: TRBJ1-1
v_call: TRBV25-1

cdr3_aa: ASSYRTLNTEAF
j_call: TRBJ1-1
v_call: TRBV6-5

cdr3_aa: SGGTGTYNEQF
j_call: TRBJ2-1
v_call: TRBV29-1

cdr3_aa: ASSVGAGAANQPQH
j_call: TRBJ1-5
v_call: TRBV9

cdr3_aa: ASSRTQGSYNSPLH
j_call: TRBJ1-6
v_call: TRBV4-3

cdr3_aa: ASSLGGGAGTEAF
j_call: TRBJ1-1
v_call: TRBV9

cdr3_aa: ASSFSPVQGEQF
j_call: TRBJ2-1
v_call: TRBV27

cdr3_aa: ASSQLQGAWQY
j_call: TRBJ2-3
v_call: TRBV4-3

cdr3_aa: ASSEPGNQPQH
j_call: TRBJ1-5
v_call: TRBV25-1

cdr3_aa: ASSPRQGGEKLF
j_call: TRBJ1-4
v_call: TRBV18

cdr3_aa: ASSFSLALGEETQY
j_call: TRBJ2-5
v_call: TRBV5-5

cdr3_aa: SGWDSSYGYT
j_call: TRBJ1-2
v_call: TRBV29-1

cdr3_aa: AWSVRGGAGTEAF
j_call: TRBJ1-1
v_call: TRBV30